Below, one T cell receptor (beta chain) is given with its context. Original processing notes: How many nucleated cells were present was estimated from reference gene primer amplification. The table came from immunoSEQ multiplex PCR; TCRdb's copy has only in-frame clones and leaves some out. V and J calls and clone size are those listed in that table; D and trimming were worked out from the DNA. This sample yields about 210,000 clones, of which 82% are seen a single time; less than 6% belongs to the top ten. Seattle's enrolled individuals joined amid active infection and were then monitored longitudinally. The sample is drawn from a study of blood T cell repertoires in COVID-19. Study-level information: PBMCs, B-cell-depleted T cells, or T cells were the source of the cDNA or gDNA that made up the material.

The source material was peripheral blood. The receptor's source is a woman aged 70-85 years with COVID-19, enrolled during active disease.

CDR3 protein: CASSFDRGAGYEQYF. As DNA, the CDR3 is TGTGCCAGCAGCTTTGACAGGGGCGCCGGTTACGAGCAGTACTTC. J is TRBJ2-7 and V is TRBV7-2; 8 bases agree with TRBD1. With V trimmed by 3 bases and J by 4 bases, 8 bases remained unmatched. The CDR3 spans 15 residues. In germline, CDR1 is SGHTA, CDR2 FQGNSA.